These 27 T cell receptor beta chains came from one sample sequenced in a study of cytomegalovirus exposure and HLA in healthy donors. This PCR relied on a set of 60 Vbeta primers and 13 Jbeta primers. Assay: immunoSEQ multiplex PCR; the TCRdb copy retains only in-frame clones and omits some. The sample consists of 100,000 to 150,000 clones, approximately 85% of them appearing once. The sequenced sample was PBMCs. The receptors were gathered from a boy younger than 18 in good health and CMV-seronegative.

V is TRBV7-2 and J is TRBJ2-1, with 9 bases matching TRBD2. Germline CDR1 reads SGHTA; CDR2 reads FQGNSA. CDR3 length: 15 residues. J gave up 4 bases and V 4 bases, and 5 bases lay outside the gene matches. CDR3 amino acids: CASSYSGGLYNEQFF. The CDR3 DNA follows: TGTGCCAGCAGCTATAGCGGGGGTCTGTACAATGAGCAGTTCTTC.

This clone came up a few times. V and J are TRBV19 and TRBJ1-5; the D gene is possibly TRBD1 (6 bases). Trimming shortened V by 6 bases and J by 3 bases, and 15 bases separated the two germline ends. This CDR3 has 15 residues. Germline loops: CDR1 LNHDA, CDR2 SQIVND (reference sequence). The CDR3 reads CASRPQGPSNQPQHF. In DNA form, the CDR3 reads TGTGCCAGTAGACCACAGGGACCGTCCAATCAGCCCCAGCATTTT.

This clone has a handful of counts. The gene calls are TRBV5-1 and TRBJ1-1, with a possible D match to TRBD1 (6 bases). This CDR3 has 14 amino acids. Trimming pared 2 bases from V and 1 base from J, leaving 9 bases between. Looked up from germline, CDR1 is SGHRS and CDR2 is YFSETQ. CDR3 sequence: CASSFVRGNTEAFF. DNA for the CDR3: TGCGCCAGCAGCTTTGTCAGGGGGAACACTGAAGCTTTCTTT.

The chain uses TRBV19 and TRBJ1-2; D perhaps matches TRBD1 (5 bases). The germline V gene encodes CDR1 LNHDA and CDR2 SQIVND (reference sequence). Trimming took 5 bases from V and 0 from J, leaving 13 bases between them. The CDR3 loop spans 15 amino acids. This CDR3 reads CASSRGEGTNYGYTF. The CDR3 DNA reads as TGTGCCAGTAGTCGAGGGGAGGGGACTAACTATGGCTACACCTTC.

The V call is TRBV11-2, the J call TRBJ2-1; D is unclear. Germline values: CDR1 SGHAT, CDR2 FQNNGV. Trimming stripped 5 bases from V and 9 bases from J, with 14 bases between. The CDR3 spans 13 residues. For the CDR3, the DNA is TGTGCCAGCAGCCGCGAAGTAAGCATTGAGCAGTTCTTC. It is translated as CASSREVSIEQFF.

The chain combines TRBV11-2 with TRBJ2-7, with no clear D. The germline gives CDR1 SGHAT, CDR2 FQNNGV. V was pared by 4 bases and J by 4 bases, with 8 bases between. This CDR3 spans 12 amino acids. This CDR3 is CASSSFRYEQYF. The CDR3 nucleotides are TGTGCCAGCAGCTCATTCCGGTACGAGCAGTACTTC.

The chain recombines TRBV19 with TRBJ2-1; 7 bases line up with TRBD2. V dropped 5 bases and J dropped 8; count of bases not matched to a gene: 6. The germline V gene encodes CDR1 LNHDA and CDR2 SQIVND (reference sequence). The CDR3 consists of 13 residues. CDR3 bases: TGTGCCAGTAGTTCGACTAGCTCGGATGAGCAGTTCTTC. This translates into CASSSTSSDEQFF.

The genes are TRBV6-5 and TRBJ2-2, with 7 bases that match TRBD1. The ends lost 2 bases at V and 4 bases at J; junction bases unmatched: 4. The CDR3 is 15 amino acids. Germline lookup yields CDR1 MNHEY and CDR2 SVGAGI. The CDR3 nucleotides are TGTGCCAGCAGTTACGAGACAGGGACCACCGGGGAGCTGTTTTTT. Its translation is CASSYETGTTGELFF.

J is TRBJ1-5 and V is TRBV6-5, with D hard to call. Trimming pared 4 bases from V and 4 bases from J, leaving 8 bases between. Per the germline V gene, CDR1 is MNHEY and CDR2 is SVGAGI. The CDR3 runs to 13 residues. The CDR3 bases are TGTGCCAGCAGTTCATCGGTAAATCAGCCCCAGCATTTT. Its protein product is CASSSSVNQPQHF.

V gene TRBV27 combines with J gene TRBJ1-2; TRBD1 is a possible D gene (5 bases). Per germline, CDR1 MNHEY and CDR2 SMNVEV (reference sequence). The ends were cut back, 2 bases at V and 5 bases at J, with 12 bases in the middle. This CDR3 contains 14 residues. The CDR3 spells CASSLRQGFYGYTF. In nucleotides, the CDR3 is TGTGCCAGCAGTTTAAGGCAGGGATTTTATGGCTACACCTTC.

CDR3 region: CASSPRWGGDLGNQPQHF. Written as DNA, the CDR3 is TGTGCCAGCAGTCCGAGATGGGGGGGCGATTTAGGCAATCAGCCCCAGCATTTT. V is TRBV27 and J is TRBJ1-5; D possibly corresponds to TRBD1 (6 bases). The V gene lost 5 bases and the J gene lost 2 bases, with 22 bases spanning the gap. The CDR3 runs 18 residues. The V gene's germline CDR1 is MNHEY and CDR2 SMNVEV (reference sequence).

The chain links TRBV5-1 to TRBJ2-1; 9 nucleotides align to TRBD2. Germline V gene sequence: CDR1 SGHRS, CDR2 YFSETQ. V lost 2 bases and J lost 10; bases outside the gene matches: 13. This CDR3 is built from 16 residues. The CDR3 spells CASSLKRGLAGTEQFF. CDR3 coding DNA: TGCGCCAGCAGCTTAAAAAGGGGTCTAGCGGGGACGGAGCAGTTCTTC.

This clone has only one observation. V usage is TRBV27 and J usage is TRBJ2-1; D may be TRBD1 (5 bases). The CDR3 spans 13 residues. With 2 bases removed from V and 10 bases from J, the gap between germline ends came to 12 bases. Germline assignment: CDR1 MNHEY and CDR2 SMNVEV (reference sequence). The DNA for the CDR3 is TGTGCCAGCAGTTTAACCAGGGCGCGAGAGCAGTTCTTC. It codes for CASSLTRAREQFF.

This rearrangement joins TRBV2 to TRBJ2-7; TRBD1 might be the D (6 bases). The CDR3 runs 14 residues. Germline V lookup: CDR1 SNHLY, CDR2 FYNNEI. The V end was cut by 9 bases, the J end by 3 bases, with 18 bases between. CDR3 bases: TGTGCCAGTAAAATGACAGGCCCCCTCTACGAGCAGTACTTC. Translating it yields CASKMTGPLYEQYF.

The chain joins TRBV19 to TRBJ1-2; 7 nucleotides match TRBD1. Germline assignment: CDR1 LNHDA and CDR2 SQIVND (reference sequence). The V and J ends lost 7 bases and 6 bases, in that order; junction bases with no gene match: 5. This CDR3 spans 12 amino acids. CDR3 sequence reads: CASNRGLDGYTF. The DNA for the CDR3 is TGTGCCAGTAATAGGGGGCTTGATGGCTACACCTTC.

The V gene is TRBV5-4, the J gene TRBJ1-2, with TRBD1 as a possible D gene (6 bases). Deletions cut 2 bases from V and 5 bases from J, with 13 bases between. The germline CDR1 and CDR2 sequences are SGHNT and YYREEE (reference sequence). The CDR3 loop spans 14 amino acids. The CDR3 region has the DNA TGTGCCAGCAGCTTTGAAGGGGGAGGGTATGGCTACACCTTC. This encodes CASSFEGGGYGYTF.

V usage is TRBV5-4 and J usage is TRBJ2-5; 11 positions match TRBD1. The germline CDR1 and CDR2 sequences are SGHNT and YYREEE (reference sequence). The CDR3 totals 15 residues. V was pared by 4 bases and J by 4 bases, with 6 bases of the junction left unmatched. This CDR3 reads CASSPGQGGGETQYF. CDR3 coding DNA: TGTGCCAGCAGCCCGGGACAGGGGGGCGGAGAGACCCAGTACTTC.

A single count supports this clone. The CDR3 nucleotides read TGTGCCAGCAGCTCATCGACTAGCCCTGAGCAGTTCTTC. It codes for CASSSSTSPEQFF. The genes are TRBV7-8 and TRBJ2-1, with 7 bases that match TRBD2. The CDR3 length is 13 residues. V lost 4 bases and J lost 9; bases outside the gene matches: 6. The germline gives CDR1 SGHVS, CDR2 FQNEAQ.

The chain has TRBV7-2 and TRBJ2-6; D may be TRBD1 (5 bases). V shed 5 bases and J shed 2 bases, with 10 bases lying between them. The CDR3 loop spans 15 amino acids. Germline V gives CDR1 SGHTA, CDR2 FQGNSA. CDR3 DNA: TGTGCCAGCAGCACCCAGGGAACTGGGGCCAACGTCCTGACTTTC. Translation: CASSTQGTGANVLTF.

This chain connects TRBV9 to TRBJ1-2, with D unclear. Trimming cost V 2 bases and J 1 base, with 12 bases left between them. This CDR3 is 15 amino acids long. Germline V gives CDR1 SGDLS, CDR2 YYNGEE. The CDR3 spells CASSVTGEGNYGYTF. In DNA form, the CDR3 reads TGTGCCAGCAGCGTGACGGGAGAAGGTAACTATGGCTACACCTTC.

The chain couples TRBV27 to TRBJ2-5, with 9 bases lining up with TRBD2. Losses at the gene ends were 6 bases for V and 7 bases for J; bases not matched to a gene: 6. The CDR3 runs 13 residues. Per the germline V gene, CDR1 is MNHEY and CDR2 is SMNVEV (reference sequence). Here the CDR3 DNA reads TGTGCCAGCAGGCTAGCGGGGATGGGGACCCAGTACTTC. It yields the protein CASRLAGMGTQYF.

V is TRBV10-3 and J is TRBJ1-6; D is perhaps TRBD1 (5 bases). This CDR3 is built from 14 residues. The germline V and J ends were trimmed by 3 bases and 9 bases, with 12 bases remaining between them. Germline V gene sequence: CDR1 ENHRY, CDR2 SYGVKD. The CDR3 is CAISEAQGSSPLHF. The CDR3 DNA sequence: TGTGCCATCAGTGAAGCCCAGGGAAGTTCACCCCTCCACTTT.

This chain uses TRBV6-4 with TRBJ2-5; D remains ambiguous. The CDR3 extends over 11 amino acids. V was cut by 7 bases and J by 3 bases, with 6 bases left in between. Germline V gene data show CDR1 as MRHNA and CDR2 as SNTAGT. The CDR3 nucleotides are TGTGCCAGCACGCGAAAAGAGACCCAGTACTTC. Translating it yields CASTRKETQYF.

Notes on this clone: The junction does not match germline at one end; this may be a read error. Other DNA sequences within the sample encode an identical CDR3. The chain employs TRBV6-1 and TRBJ1-1; D is uncertain. Germline V gives CDR1 MNHNS, CDR2 SASEGT. CDR3 length equals 10 residues. The DNA of the CDR3 is TGCGCCAGCACCCTCACTGAAGCTTTCTTT. It specifies CASTLTEAFF.

This clone was seen once. V usage is TRBV30 and J usage is TRBJ2-5; 11 nucleotides match TRBD1. The CDR3 covers 14 residues. CDR1 is GTSNPN, CDR2 SVGIG, per germline (reference sequence). The J segment lost 4 bases and the V segment lost 3 bases, leaving 4 bases of the junction unmatched. CDR3 region: CAWSAGTGGETQYF. The CDR3 DNA sequence: TGTGCCTGGAGCGCCGGGACAGGGGGAGAGACCCAGTACTTC.

About this clone itself: One junction end disagrees with the germline gene, perhaps due to a read error. The genes are TRBV6-1 and TRBJ2-4; D possibly corresponds to TRBD2 (6 bases). The length of the CDR3 is 12 residues. Germline V gives CDR1 MNHNS, CDR2 SASEGT. The CDR3 DNA reads TGTGCCAGCAGTGAAAATTGGAGGGTTATAGCCTTC. Amino acid sequence: CASSENWRVIAF.

The chain couples TRBV5-4 to TRBJ2-2, with 15 bases identical to TRBD2. Unmatched junction bases numbered 9, after V lost 4 bases and J lost 5 bases. This CDR3 has 18 residues. Germline V CDR1 and CDR2: SGHNT, YYREEE (reference sequence). CDR3 region: CASSPGLAGGPGTGELFF. CDR3 nucleotide sequence: TGTGCCAGCAGCCCAGGACTAGCGGGAGGGCCAGGAACCGGGGAGCTGTTTTTT.